The 18 T cell receptor beta chains below all came from one sample that was sequenced in a study of shared clonotypes between healthy human individuals. TCRdb keeps only in-frame clones here, not all; method: immunoSEQ multiplex PCR. Of fewer than 600,000 clones listed, around 78% are singletons. The specimen was PBMCs. Receptors originate from a woman in her forties in good health. Some clones in this sample may be carry-over from other donors' samples.

The genes are TRBV27 and TRBJ2-2; perhaps TRBD1 as D (7 bases). Germline V gene data show CDR1 as MNHEY and CDR2 as SMNVEV (reference sequence). Trimming stripped 5 bases from V and 5 bases from J, with 21 bases between. The CDR3 runs 17 residues. In DNA form, the CDR3 reads TGTGCCAGCAGTCTGTCTGGAGGGGGCGCGCTTACCGGGGAGCTGTTTTTT. Protein product: CASSLSGGGALTGELFF.

DNA of the CDR3: TGTGCCAGCAGCACTTCCGAATTCTCGGGACTGCGCGGGGAGCTGTTTTTT. Encoded protein: CASSTSEFSGLRGELFF. The rearrangement links TRBV7-2 to TRBJ2-2, with D possibly matching TRBD2 (6 bases). The CDR3 runs to 17 residues. V was shortened by 5 bases and J by 7 bases, with 23 bases between the two germline ends. Germline V lookup: CDR1 SGHTA, CDR2 FQGNSA.

The chain links TRBV27 to TRBJ1-4; D is ambiguous. Germline loops: CDR1 MNHEY, CDR2 SMNVEV (reference sequence). Trimming took off 3 bases at V and 2 bases at J, with 16 bases between the two ends. The length of the CDR3 is 17 residues. In DNA, the CDR3 is TGTGCCAGCAGTTTCCGGACGCCCATGGGGACTAATGAAAAACTGTTTTTT. This encodes CASSFRTPMGTNEKLFF.

The chain recombines TRBV6-5 with TRBJ2-3; the D is unclear. Germline V gene lookup returns CDR1 MNHEY and CDR2 SVGAGI. CDR3 length: 11 residues. V gave up 7 bases and J gave up 1 base, with 3 bases separating them. The CDR3 coding sequence is TGTGCCAGCAAGCGCACAGATACGCAGTATTTT. Its protein product is CASKRTDTQYF.

This clone was seen a handful of times. The chain uses TRBV5-1 and TRBJ2-1; TRBD2 agrees at 13 bases. V shed 4 bases and J 7 bases; nucleotides not matched to a gene: 2. The CDR3 is made up of 14 amino acids. The germline gives CDR1 SGHRS, CDR2 YFSETQ. Written as DNA, the CDR3 is TGCGCCAGCAGCCGGACTAGCGGGAGAAATGAGCAGTTCTTC. This sequence encodes CASSRTSGRNEQFF. Full variable domain (missing parts from reference TRBV5-1 and TRBJ2-1): KAGVTQTPRYLIKTRGQQVTLSCSPISGHRSVSWYQQTPGQGLQFLFEYFSETQRNKGNFPGRFSGRQFSNSRSEMNVSTLELGDSALYLCASSRTSGRNEQFFGPGTRLTVL.

The genes are TRBV28 and TRBJ2-7; D is undetermined. The CDR3 sequence is 14 residues long. Germline V CDR1 and CDR2: MDHEN, SYDVKM. Trimming took 6 bases from V and 4 from J, leaving 16 bases between them. The CDR3 protein is CASSPHGSRYEQYF. The CDR3 DNA sequence: TGTGCCAGCAGCCCCCACGGTTCCCGATACGAGCAGTACTTC.

This rearrangement joins TRBV28 to TRBJ1-5; the D gene is possibly TRBD1 (5 bases). This CDR3 contains 16 residues. Germline lookup yields CDR1 MDHEN and CDR2 SYDVKM. Between the trimmed V and J ends, which lost 2 bases and 2 bases, there was a span of 13 bases. The CDR3 loop reads CASSLGAPNGNQPQHF. CDR3 DNA: TGTGCCAGCAGTTTAGGGGCACCAAATGGCAATCAGCCCCAGCATTTT.

This chain links TRBV7-9 with TRBJ1-2, with D unclear. CDR1 SEHNR and CDR2 FQNEAQ come from the germline V gene (reference sequence). The germline V and J ends were trimmed by 3 bases and 8 bases, with 7 bases remaining between them. The CDR3 is 11 residues long. The CDR3 DNA is TGTGCCAGCAGCTTCCCCGGGGGCTACACCTTC. Its translation: CASSFPGGYTF.

This clone turned up a few times. The chain couples TRBV20-1 to TRBJ1-1, with a weak D call TRBD1 (5 bases). The germline gives CDR1 DFQATT, CDR2 SNEGSKA (reference sequence). V lost 7 bases and J 6 bases, leaving 9 bases between the germline ends. The CDR3 contains 10 residues. The CDR3 DNA is TGCAGTGTCAGGACATCTGAAGCTTTCTTT. Protein sequence: CSVRTSEAFF.

Remarks on this clone: This is likely an artifact of a read error, given a far larger clone one base away. This sample includes further DNA sequences coding for the same CDR3. The chain links TRBV29-1 to TRBJ1-1, with D perhaps TRBD1 (5 bases). CDR1 is SQVTM and CDR2 is ANQGSEA in the germline V gene. This CDR3 comprises 14 residues. Here the CDR3 reads CSVLGGGKNTEAFF. The CDR3 bases are TGTAGCGTTCTGGGGGGGGGAAAGAACACTGAAGCTTTCTTT.

The chain is built from TRBV9 and TRBJ2-7; D may correspond to TRBD1 or TRBD2 (6 bases each). With 0 bases removed from V and 0 bases from J, the gap between germline ends came to 10 bases. In germline, CDR1 is SGDLS, CDR2 YYNGEE. The CDR3 spans 15 residues. CDR3 loop: CASSVGGAYSYEQYF. For the CDR3, the DNA is TGTGCCAGCAGCGTAGGGGGGGCCTACTCCTACGAGCAGTACTTC.

The chain has TRBV30 and TRBJ1-4; perhaps TRBD1 as D (5 bases). V was pared by 0 bases and J by 3 bases, with 8 bases between. From germline, CDR1 is GTSNPN and CDR2 SVGIG (reference sequence). The CDR3 length is 14 residues. CDR3 residues: CAWSVQAANEKLFF. The CDR3 DNA reads as TGTGCCTGGAGTGTACAGGCAGCTAATGAAAAACTGTTTTTT.

The J gene is TRBJ2-3, the V gene TRBV4-3, with D perhaps matching TRBD2 (5 bases). The CDR3 runs to 16 residues. Trimming took 0 bases from V and 0 from J, leaving 10 bases between them. The germline V gene encodes CDR1 LGHNA and CDR2 YSLEER. The CDR3 spells CASSQDRGTSTDTQYF. The CDR3 bases are TGCGCCAGCAGCCAAGATCGGGGTACTAGCACAGATACGCAGTATTTT.

The rearrangement uses TRBV4-2 and TRBJ2-3; D ambiguous. The CDR3 length is 15 residues. The germline V and J ends were trimmed by 5 bases and 2 bases, with 14 bases remaining between them. In germline, CDR1 is LGHNA, CDR2 YNFKEQ. The CDR3 coding sequence is TGTGCCAGCAGCTTGGAAGGGCTCGCCACAGATACGCAGTATTTT. Its translation: CASSLEGLATDTQYF.

In the case of this clone: Germline is not matched at one junction end, which may reflect a read error. The rearrangement links TRBV7-6 to TRBJ2-5, with D tentatively TRBD2 (6 bases). This CDR3 has 13 amino acids. Looked up from germline, CDR1 is SGHVS and CDR2 is FNYEAQ. The CDR3 here is CASSLAFTETQYF. The CDR3 DNA follows: TGTGCCAGCAGCCTAGCGTTTACGGAGACCCAGTACTTC.

The rearrangement joins TRBV19 to TRBJ1-2; a weak D match, TRBD1 (6 bases). V dropped 6 bases and J dropped 7 bases, with 15 bases sitting between them. CDR3 length equals 13 residues. CDR1 is LNHDA, CDR2 SQIVND, per germline (reference sequence). The CDR3 DNA follows: TGTGCCAGTAGCTACGACAGGCGAATTGGCTACACCTTC. This sequence encodes CASSYDRRIGYTF.

CDR3: CASSQGLAGGGQYF. The CDR3 DNA follows: TGTGCCAGCAGCCAGGGACTAGCGGGAGGAGGGCAGTACTTC. The V gene is TRBV5-6, the J gene TRBJ2-7; TRBD2 aligns across 15 bases. Germline V lookup: CDR1 SGHDT, CDR2 YYEEEE. The CDR3 spans 14 residues. V was clipped by 4 bases and J by 9 bases; unmatched bases: 5.

The CDR3 bases are TGTGCCAGCACCGACGGGTATAATTCACCCCTCCACTTT. This encodes CASTDGYNSPLHF. The V gene is TRBV2, the J gene TRBJ1-6, with unresolved D. Per the germline V gene, CDR1 is SNHLY and CDR2 is FYNNEI. Trimming stripped 7 bases from V and 4 bases from J, with 8 bases between. CDR3 length equals 13 residues.